This entry lists 10 T cell receptor beta chains sequenced from one sample in a study of T cell responses to AZD1222 COVID-19 vaccine. Only in-frame clones appear in the TCRdb table, and some are missing; sequencing was by immunoSEQ multiplex PCR. The sample lists some 58,000 clones; over 70% were seen once. Sequenced material: peripheral blood, taken on day 0 of AZD1222 vaccination. These receptor sequences come from an adult in good health.

This chain's CDR3 is CASSQDRGRAFF. DNA for the CDR3: TGTGCCAGCAGTCAAGACAGGGGGCGAGCTTTCTTT. This chain uses TRBV27 with TRBJ1-1, with 10 nucleotides matching TRBD1. The length of the CDR3 is 12 residues. Germline V gene data show CDR1 as MNHEY and CDR2 as SMNVEV (reference sequence). After removal of 5 bases from V and 10 bases from J, the junction contained 4 bases not matched to a gene.

The chain is built from TRBV6-2 or TRBV6-3 and TRBJ2-1; no definite D call. The CDR3 is 16 amino acids. Germline V gene sequence: CDR1 MNHEY, CDR2 SVGEGT. Trimming took off 0 bases at V and 1 base at J, with 10 bases between the two ends. In DNA form, the CDR3 reads TGTGCCAGCAGTTACTCGTTCCTTGGATCCTACAATGAGCAGTTCTTC. It is translated as CASSYSFLGSYNEQFF.

The DNA of the CDR3 is TGTGCCAGCAGCTGGGGGACGGATAGCAATCAGCCCCAGCATTTT. This encodes CASSWGTDSNQPQHF. The chain carries TRBV6-4 and TRBJ1-5, with D perhaps TRBD1 (5 bases). V was trimmed by 6 bases and J by 0 bases, leaving 12 bases between them. The V gene's germline CDR1 is MRHNA and CDR2 SNTAGT. The CDR3 runs to 15 residues.

The chain combines TRBV3-1 (or the pseudogene TRBV3-2) with TRBJ2-7, with 13 bases matching TRBD2. Germline trimming cut 5 bases from V and 4 bases from J; bases unmatched to any gene: 5. This CDR3 contains 15 residues. Germline V gives CDR1 LGHDT, CDR2 YNNKEL (reference sequence). The CDR3 DNA sequence: TGTGCCAGCAGCAAACGGACTAGCGGGAGTTACGAGCAGTACTTC. Amino acid sequence: CASSKRTSGSYEQYF.

The chain employs TRBV9 and TRBJ2-3; no definite D call. The germline V gene encodes CDR1 SGDLS and CDR2 YYNGEE. This CDR3 is 14 amino acids long. Trimming left V 2 bases short and J 6 bases short, with 13 bases between. The CDR3: CASSVGGDRDTQYF. The CDR3 DNA is TGTGCCAGCAGCGTGGGTGGTGACCGGGATACGCAGTATTTT.

The rearrangement uses TRBV7-9 and TRBJ2-2; D call uncertain. Germline-derived CDR1 and CDR2 are SEHNR and FQNEAQ (reference sequence). With 5 bases removed from V and 5 bases from J, the gap between germline ends came to 15 bases. CDR3 length equals 15 residues. The DNA for the CDR3 is TGTGCCAGCAGCGCCCCAGAGTTTGGAACCGGGGAGCTGTTTTTT. Amino acid sequence: CASSAPEFGTGELFF. The full variable domain, in which reference TRBV7-9 and TRBJ2-2 provide the parts outside the CDR3, is DTGVSQNPRHKITKRGQNVTFRCDPISEHNRLYWYRQTLGQGPEFLTYFQNEAQLEKSRLLSDRFSAERPKGSFSTLEIQRTEQGDSAMYLCASSAPEFGTGELFFGEGSRLTVL.

This chain connects TRBV18 to TRBJ1-2; possibly TRBD1 for D (5 bases). V lost 6 bases and J 0 bases, leaving 11 bases between the germline ends. Germline values: CDR1 KGHSH, CDR2 LQKENI. The CDR3 is 14 amino acids. The CDR3 reads CASSGTGANYGYTF. The CDR3 nucleotides are TGTGCCAGCTCCGGGACTGGAGCTAACTATGGCTACACCTTC.

The V gene is TRBV24-1, the J gene TRBJ2-5; 7 bases agree with TRBD1. After removal of 4 bases from V and 2 bases from J, the junction contained 3 bases not matched to a gene. Germline V lookup: CDR1 KGHDR, CDR2 SFDVKD. This CDR3 spans 14 amino acids. The CDR3 loop reads CATSDPTGQETQYF. For the CDR3, the DNA is TGTGCCACCAGTGACCCGACAGGGCAAGAGACCCAGTACTTC.

V and J are TRBV29-1 and TRBJ2-2; D is possibly TRBD2 (6 bases). The CDR3 totals 16 residues. Trimming took 5 bases from V and 0 from J, leaving 16 bases between them. CDR1 is SQVTM, CDR2 ANQGSEA, per germline. The CDR3 is CSVSSGANANTGELFF. The CDR3, as DNA: TGCAGCGTTTCGTCGGGAGCCAACGCGAACACCGGGGAGCTGTTTTTT.

The V and J genes are TRBV9 and TRBJ2-7, with TRBD1 as a possible D gene (5 bases). Trimming cost V 0 bases and J 6 bases, with 7 bases left between them. CDR1 is SGDLS and CDR2 is YYNGEE in the germline V gene. The CDR3 loop spans 12 amino acids. The CDR3 DNA follows: TGTGCCAGCAGCGTAGAAGGGGTCGAGCAGTACTTC. Its translation is CASSVEGVEQYF. The whole variable domain, filled in from reference TRBV9 and TRBJ2-7, reads DSGVTQTPKHLITATGQRVTLRCSPRSGDLSVYWYQQSLDQGLQFLIQYYNGEERAKGNILERFSAQQFPDLHSELNLSSLELGDSALYFCASSVEGVEQYFGPGTRLTVT.